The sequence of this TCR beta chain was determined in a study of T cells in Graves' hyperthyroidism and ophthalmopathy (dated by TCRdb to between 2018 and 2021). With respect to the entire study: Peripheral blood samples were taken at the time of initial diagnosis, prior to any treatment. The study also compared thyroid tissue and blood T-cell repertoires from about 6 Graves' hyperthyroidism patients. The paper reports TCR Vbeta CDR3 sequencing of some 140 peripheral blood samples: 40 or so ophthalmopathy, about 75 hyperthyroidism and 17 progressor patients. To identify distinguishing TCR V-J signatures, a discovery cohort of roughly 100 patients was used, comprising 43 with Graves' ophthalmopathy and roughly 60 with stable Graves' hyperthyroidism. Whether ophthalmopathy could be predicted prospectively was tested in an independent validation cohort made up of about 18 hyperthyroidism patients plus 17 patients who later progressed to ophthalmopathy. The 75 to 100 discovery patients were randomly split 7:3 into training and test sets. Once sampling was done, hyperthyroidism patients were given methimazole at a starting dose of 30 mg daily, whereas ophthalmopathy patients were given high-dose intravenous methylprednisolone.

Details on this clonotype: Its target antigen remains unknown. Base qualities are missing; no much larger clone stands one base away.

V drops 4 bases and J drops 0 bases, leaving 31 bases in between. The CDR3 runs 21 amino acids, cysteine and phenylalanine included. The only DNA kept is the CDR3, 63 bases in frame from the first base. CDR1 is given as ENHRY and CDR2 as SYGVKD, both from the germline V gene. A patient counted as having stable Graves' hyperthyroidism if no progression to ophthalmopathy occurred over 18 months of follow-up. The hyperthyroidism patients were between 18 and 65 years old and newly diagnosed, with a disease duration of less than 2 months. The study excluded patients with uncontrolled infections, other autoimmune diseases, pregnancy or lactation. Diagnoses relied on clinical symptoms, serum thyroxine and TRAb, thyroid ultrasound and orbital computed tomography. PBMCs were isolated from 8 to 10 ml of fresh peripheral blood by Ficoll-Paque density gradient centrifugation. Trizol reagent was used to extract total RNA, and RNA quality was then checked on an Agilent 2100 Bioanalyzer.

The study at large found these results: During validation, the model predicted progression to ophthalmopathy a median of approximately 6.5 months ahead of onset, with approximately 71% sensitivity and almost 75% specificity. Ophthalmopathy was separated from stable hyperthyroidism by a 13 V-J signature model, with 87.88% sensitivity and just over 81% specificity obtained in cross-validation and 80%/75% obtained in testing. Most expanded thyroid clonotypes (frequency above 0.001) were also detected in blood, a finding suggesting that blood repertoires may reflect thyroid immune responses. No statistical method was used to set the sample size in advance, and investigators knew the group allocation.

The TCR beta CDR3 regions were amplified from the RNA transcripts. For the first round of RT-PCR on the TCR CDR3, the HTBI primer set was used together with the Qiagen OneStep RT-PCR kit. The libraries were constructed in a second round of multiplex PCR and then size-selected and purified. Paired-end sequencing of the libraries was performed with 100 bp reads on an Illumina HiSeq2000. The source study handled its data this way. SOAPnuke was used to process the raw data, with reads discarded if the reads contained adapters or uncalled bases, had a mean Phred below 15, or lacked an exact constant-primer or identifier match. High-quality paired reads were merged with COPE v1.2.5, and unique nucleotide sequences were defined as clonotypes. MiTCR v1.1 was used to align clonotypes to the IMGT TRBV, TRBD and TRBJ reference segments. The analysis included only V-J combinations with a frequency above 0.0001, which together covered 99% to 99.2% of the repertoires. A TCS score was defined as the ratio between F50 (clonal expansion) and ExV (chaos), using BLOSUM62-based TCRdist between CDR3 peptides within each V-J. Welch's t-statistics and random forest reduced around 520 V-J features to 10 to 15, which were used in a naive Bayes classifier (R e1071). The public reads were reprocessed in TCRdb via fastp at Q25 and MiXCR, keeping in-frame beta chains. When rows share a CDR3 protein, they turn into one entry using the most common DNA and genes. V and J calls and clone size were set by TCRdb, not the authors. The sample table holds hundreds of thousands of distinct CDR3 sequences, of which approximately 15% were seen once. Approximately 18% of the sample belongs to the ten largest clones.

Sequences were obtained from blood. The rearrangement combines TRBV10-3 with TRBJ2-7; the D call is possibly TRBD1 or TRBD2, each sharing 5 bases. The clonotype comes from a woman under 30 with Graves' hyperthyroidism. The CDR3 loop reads CAISAPERGLRRGPSSYEQYF. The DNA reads TGTGCCATCAGTGCCCCCGAGAGGGGCCTGCGACGAGGGCCCAGCTCCTACGAGCAGTACTTC.